The 10 T cell receptor beta chains given below trace back to one sample, sequenced in a study of T cell repertoires in cytomegalovirus infection. In TCRdb, the reads were re-called with MiXCR into one record per CDR3 protein. The data contain approximately 1,000,000 distinct CDR3 sequences, approximately 32% of them singletons. For these receptors, no antigen is known. The sample consisted of cultured CD8+ T cells from PBMCs, taken from culture after CMV antigen stimulation. These receptors were collected from a human donor in good health (CMV status not recorded). Some clones in this sample may be carry-over from other donors' samples.

The J gene is TRBJ1-1, the V gene TRBV27; D is unresolved. The CDR3 is made up of 14 amino acids. Germline V gene data show CDR1 as MNHEY and CDR2 as SMNVEV (reference sequence). V lost 0 bases and J lost 0, with 5 bases in between. The CDR3 region is CASSLSVLNTEAFF. CDR3 sequence (DNA): TGTGCCAGCAGTTTATCGGTGCTGAACACTGAAGCTTTCTTT.

CDR3 sequence reads: CAAGGEVYGYTF. The CDR3 DNA is TGTGCCGCGGGGGGGGAGGTCTATGGCTACACCTTC. The chain has TRBV27 and TRBJ1-2; the D gene is possibly TRBD1 (5 bases). From germline, CDR1 is MNHEY and CDR2 SMNVEV (reference sequence). The CDR3 length is 12 residues. Trimming stripped 11 bases from V and 4 bases from J, with 14 bases between.

This clonotype was detected many times. This chain's CDR3 is CASSLDGVVSLNTGELFF. Here the CDR3 DNA reads TGTGCCAGCAGCTTAGATGGGGTCGTCAGCCTGAACACCGGGGAGCTGTTTTTT. This chain connects TRBV7-8 to TRBJ2-2; D call uncertain. Germline CDR1 SGHVS, CDR2 FQNEAQ. This CDR3 has 18 amino acids. V lost 1 base and J lost 1, with 16 bases in between.

This clonotype was seen more than once but under ten times. This chain joins TRBV27 and TRBJ2-1; D gene ambiguous. The CDR3 spans 14 residues. The germline gives CDR1 MNHEY, CDR2 SMNVEV (reference sequence). Trimming cost V 3 bases and J 7 bases, with 13 bases left between them. CDR3 in amino acids: CASSFSGLGNEQFF. As DNA, the CDR3 is TGTGCCAGCAGTTTCTCCGGGCTGGGTAATGAGCAGTTCTTC.

This chain joins TRBV7-3 and TRBJ1-3; D is unresolved. CDR3 length: 10 amino acids. Germline assignment: CDR1 SGHTA and CDR2 FQGTGA. V was shortened by 5 bases and J by 10 bases, with 6 bases between the two germline ends. The CDR3 DNA is TGTGCCAGCAGCCCCTTGACCATATATTTT. Its translation is CASSPLTIYF.

This chain joins TRBV7-9 and TRBJ2-5; D perhaps matches TRBD2 (5 bases). This CDR3 comprises 16 residues. CDR1 and CDR2 (germline): SEHNR, FQNEAQ (reference sequence). V gave up 1 base and J gave up 1 base, with 13 bases separating them. For the CDR3, the DNA is TGTGCCAGCAGCTTAGTGGACCTGGCGGGCCAAGAGACCCAGTACTTC. Translating gives CASSLVDLAGQETQYF. The entire variable domain, with the rest obtained from reference TRBV7-9 and TRBJ2-5, is as follows: DTGVSQNPRHKITKRGQNVTFRCDPISEHNRLYWYRQTLGQGPEFLTYFQNEAQLEKSRLLSDRFSAERPKGSFSTLEIQRTEQGDSAMYLCASSLVDLAGQETQYFGPGTRLLVL.

The CDR3 sequence: CASSSYRGPGTTFF. The CDR3 region has the DNA TGTGCCAGCAGTTCATACAGGGGTCCGGGGACAACTTTCTTT. J is TRBJ1-1 and V is TRBV12-3 or TRBV12-4; 7 nucleotides line up with TRBD1. Trimming removed 4 bases from V and 12 bases from J; junction bases left unmatched: 14. CDR3 length: 14 amino acids.

This clonotype came up a few times. The chain uses TRBV6-1 and TRBJ1-1; D is undetermined. Germline V gene sequence: CDR1 MNHNS, CDR2 SASEGT. This CDR3 is 15 amino acids long. The V end lost 4 bases, the J end lost 2 bases, and 14 bases lay between the germline ends. The CDR3 DNA reads TGTGCCAGCAGTGCGACTCTGACACGAAACACTGAAGCTTTCTTT. Amino acid sequence: CASSATLTRNTEAFF.

The chain is built from TRBV20-1 and TRBJ1-1; D ambiguous. CDR1 and CDR2 from the germline V gene are DFQATT and SNEGSKA (reference sequence). The CDR3 extends over 11 amino acids. V lost 0 bases to trimming and J lost 6 bases, with 5 bases between them. The CDR3: CSARDHPEAFF. The CDR3 DNA reads as TGCAGTGCTAGAGATCACCCTGAAGCTTTCTTT.

CDR3 sequence reads: CASSHHRGGEKLFF. The CDR3 DNA follows: TGTGCCAGCAGCCATCATCGGGGTGGTGAAAAACTGTTTTTT. The chain is built from TRBV6-5 and TRBJ1-4; D is ambiguous. The CDR3 sequence is 14 residues long. The V gene lost 6 bases and the J gene lost 7 bases, with 15 bases spanning the gap. Germline V gene sequence: CDR1 MNHEY, CDR2 SVGAGI.